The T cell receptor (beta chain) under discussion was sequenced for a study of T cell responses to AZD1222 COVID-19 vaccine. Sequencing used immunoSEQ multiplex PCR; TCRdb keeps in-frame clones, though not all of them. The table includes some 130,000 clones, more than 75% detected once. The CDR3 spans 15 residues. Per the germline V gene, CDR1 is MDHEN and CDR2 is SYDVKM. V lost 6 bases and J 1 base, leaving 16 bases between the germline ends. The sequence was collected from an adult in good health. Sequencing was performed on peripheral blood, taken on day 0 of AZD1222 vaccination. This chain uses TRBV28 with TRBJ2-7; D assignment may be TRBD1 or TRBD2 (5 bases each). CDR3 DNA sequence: TGTGCCAGCAGACCCCCCGGGGCAGGGTCCTACGAGCAGTACTTC. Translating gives CASRPPGAGSYEQYF.